Presented here are 23 T cell receptor beta chains from one specimen sequenced in a study of identical twins. TCRdb used MiXCR to reprocess the 5' RACE reads, holding one entry per CDR3 protein. The data show roughly 750,000 distinct CDR3 sequences, 21% seen once. The same sample was also used in a study of T cells expressing NK-cell markers.

Sequenced: PBMCs. These receptor sequences come from a woman aged 18 to 35 in good health.

The V and J genes are TRBV30 and TRBJ2-5; 7 bases match TRBD2. The germline CDR1 and CDR2 sequences are GTSNPN and SVGIG (reference sequence). V shed 6 bases and J 2 bases; nucleotides not matched to a gene: 9. This CDR3 contains 14 residues. Here the CDR3 reads CACPGRENQETQYF. CDR3 nucleotide sequence: TGTGCCTGCCCAGGGAGGGAGAATCAAGAGACCCAGTACTTC.

This clonotype was found a few times. This chain links TRBV10-1 with TRBJ2-3; 11 bases line up with TRBD1. The V gene's germline CDR1 is WNHNN and CDR2 SYGVQD (reference sequence). The length of the CDR3 is 15 residues. With V trimmed by 5 bases and J by 6 bases, 7 bases remained unmatched. The CDR3 region is CASSKGRDRGDTQYF. In nucleotides, the CDR3 is TGCGCCAGCAGTAAGGGCCGGGACAGGGGGGATACGCAGTATTTT.

This clonotype was recorded at least ten times. The rearrangement joins TRBV11-2 to TRBJ2-1; tentative D call: TRBD2 (5 bases). Germline V gives CDR1 SGHAT, CDR2 FQNNGV. The CDR3 spans 16 residues. Trimming left V 4 bases short and J 0 bases short, with 13 bases between. CDR3 nucleotide sequence: TGTGCCAGCAGCTACAGTCTTGGGAGCTCCTACAATGAGCAGTTCTTC. This translates into CASSYSLGSSYNEQFF.

This clonotype occurred a few times. This chain joins TRBV19 and TRBJ2-1; 13 bases line up with TRBD2. The length of the CDR3 is 16 residues. J lost 7 bases, V lost 1 base, and 4 bases had no gene match. Per germline, CDR1 LNHDA and CDR2 SQIVND (reference sequence). CDR3 sequence (DNA): TGTGCCAGTAGTATAGTGGGACTAGCGGGGTCAAATGAGCAGTTCTTC. Protein sequence: CASSIVGLAGSNEQFF.

As regards this clonotype: A much larger clone sits a single nucleotide away, making a read error possible. V gene TRBV25-1 combines with J gene TRBJ2-7; D tentatively reads TRBD1 or TRBD2 (5 bases each). Trimming stripped 4 bases from V and 3 bases from J, with 16 bases between. The length of the CDR3 is 15 residues. Germline V CDR1 and CDR2: MGHDK, SYGVNS. CDR3 residues: CASSGVGHRDYEQYF. The CDR3 DNA reads as TGTGCCAGCAGTGGTGTAGGACATCGGGACTACGAGCAGTACTTC.

The chain is built from TRBV5-6 and TRBJ2-2; possibly TRBD2 for D (7 bases). The germline V gene encodes CDR1 SGHDT and CDR2 YYEEEE. V lost 7 bases to trimming and J lost 4 bases, with 14 bases between them. The CDR3 consists of 14 residues. CDR3 nucleotide sequence: TGTGCCAGCGCGGGGGCGCTGGGCACCGGGGAGCTGTTTTTT. This translates into CASAGALGTGELFF.

This clonotype was seen ten or more times. The J gene is TRBJ2-1, the V gene TRBV20-1; 9 positions match TRBD1. Germline CDR1 is DFQATT and CDR2 is SNEGSKA (reference sequence). J lost 6 bases, V lost 0 bases, and 9 bases had no gene match. CDR3 length: 16 residues. The CDR3 is CSARDPAGQGSNEQFF. Here the CDR3 DNA reads TGCAGTGCTAGAGATCCTGCGGGACAGGGTTCCAATGAGCAGTTCTTC.

This clonotype has ten or more counts. This chain uses TRBV20-1 with TRBJ2-2; no clear D. Germline lookup yields CDR1 DFQATT and CDR2 SNEGSKA (reference sequence). Trimming left V 1 base short and J 2 bases short, with 8 bases between. The CDR3 is 14 residues long. CDR3: CSARGDPNTGELFF. The DNA of the CDR3 is TGCAGTGCTAGAGGAGATCCAAACACCGGGGAGCTGTTTTTT.

The J gene is TRBJ2-1, the V gene TRBV12-3 or TRBV12-4, with D possibly matching TRBD2 (6 bases). The germline V and J ends were trimmed by 2 bases and 6 bases, with 17 bases remaining between them. CDR3 length: 16 amino acids. CDR3 protein: CASSLLPRDSTNEQFF. DNA of the CDR3: TGTGCCAGCAGTTTATTACCCCGGGACTCTACCAATGAGCAGTTCTTC.

This clonotype came up a few times. The chain has TRBV14 and TRBJ2-7, with a tentative D call TRBD1 (6 bases). The CDR3 contains 17 residues. The ends were cut back, 1 base at V and 0 bases at J, with 16 bases in the middle. The germline CDR1 and CDR2 sequences are SGHDN and FVKESK. Here the CDR3 reads CASSQAGKGVGSYEQYF. CDR3 bases: TGTGCCAGCAGCCAAGCGGGGAAGGGGGTAGGCTCCTACGAGCAGTACTTC.

This chain links TRBV7-9 with TRBJ1-4, with 7 bases identical to TRBD1. Germline V gives CDR1 SEHNR, CDR2 FQNEAQ (reference sequence). V lost 5 bases, J lost 7 bases, and 7 bases stayed unmatched. This CDR3 has 14 residues. The CDR3 region is CASSGTARIEKLFF. The CDR3 nucleotides read TGTGCCAGCAGCGGGACAGCGCGAATTGAAAAACTGTTTTTT.

This clonotype was seen only a few times. The chain carries TRBV7-2 and TRBJ2-1; D is possibly TRBD2 (6 bases). Germline V CDR1 and CDR2: SGHTA, FQGNSA. The CDR3 runs 15 residues. Deletions cut 5 bases from V and 3 bases from J, with 14 bases between. CDR3 DNA: TGTGCCAGCAGCCCCCCGGGACTTGGCTACAATGAGCAGTTCTTC. Its translation is CASSPPGLGYNEQFF.

The chain links TRBV27 to TRBJ1-2, with 7 positions matching TRBD1. Germline CDR1 reads MNHEY; CDR2 reads SMNVEV (reference sequence). This CDR3 region has 14 residues. V shed 0 bases and J 6 bases; nucleotides not matched to a gene: 4. The CDR3 sequence: CASSLSRGGDGYTF. CDR3 bases: TGTGCCAGCAGTTTATCTCGAGGGGGCGATGGCTACACCTTC.

This clonotype came up many times. The chain recombines TRBV20-1 with TRBJ2-5; D may be TRBD1 or TRBD2 (5 bases each). This CDR3 comprises 11 residues. V was pared by 0 bases and J by 13 bases, with 12 bases between. Germline V gene sequence: CDR1 DFQATT, CDR2 SNEGSKA (reference sequence). CDR3 bases: TGCAGTGCTAGAGACGACTGGGACCTGTACTTC. Its translation is CSARDDWDLYF.

This chain links TRBV18 with TRBJ2-2; TRBD2 matches at 7 bases. CDR1 KGHSH and CDR2 LQKENI come from the germline V gene. V dropped 4 bases and J dropped 4; count of bases not matched to a gene: 9. This CDR3 contains 16 residues. CDR3 loop: CASSRASGRGTGELFF. The CDR3 region has the DNA TGTGCCAGCTCACGGGCTAGCGGACGAGGCACCGGGGAGCTGTTTTTT.

The chain carries TRBV10-3 and TRBJ2-6; no firm D call. Germline lookup yields CDR1 ENHRY and CDR2 SYGVKD. The ends were cut back, 7 bases at V and 2 bases at J, with 6 bases in the middle. This CDR3 spans 13 amino acids. The CDR3 region has the DNA TGTGCCATCAATCGCCCTGGGGCCAACGTCCTGACTTTC. Translation: CAINRPGANVLTF.

This clonotype was detected a few times. This rearrangement joins TRBV6-2 or TRBV6-3 to TRBJ2-7, with 9 nucleotides matching TRBD2. Germline V gene lookup returns CDR1 MNHEY and CDR2 SVGEGT. This CDR3 is built from 16 residues. V lost 6 bases, J lost 0 bases, and 9 bases stayed unmatched. Written as DNA, the CDR3 is TGTGCCAGCAGAGCCTGGACTAGCGCAAACTCCTACGAGCAGTACTTC. Its translation is CASRAWTSANSYEQYF.

This clonotype showed up many times. The rearrangement links TRBV5-1 to TRBJ2-1; TRBD2 aligns across 10 bases. Germline-derived CDR1 and CDR2 are SGHRS and YFSETQ. V shed 5 bases, J shed 10 bases, and the junction held 9 bases outside the gene matches. The CDR3 is 14 amino acids. The CDR3 nucleotides are TGCGCCAGCAGTTCACTAGCGGGGCATCAGGAGCAGTTCTTC. Encoded protein: CASSSLAGHQEQFF.

This clonotype was seen a few times. The rearrangement links TRBV13 to TRBJ2-1; 9 nucleotides line up with TRBD1. V was clipped by 6 bases and J by 6 bases; unmatched bases: 12. Germline V gene lookup returns CDR1 PRHDT and CDR2 FYEKMQ (reference sequence). The CDR3 consists of 16 residues. The CDR3 is CASRPVWDRAFNEQFF. CDR3 nucleotides: TGTGCCAGCAGGCCCGTCTGGGACAGGGCATTCAATGAGCAGTTCTTC.

This chain joins TRBV5-6 and TRBJ2-1; the match to TRBD2 covers 9 bases. The CDR3 totals 12 residues. Germline CDR1 and CDR2: SGHDT and YYEEEE. J gave up 10 bases and V 4 bases, and 3 bases lay outside the gene matches. The CDR3 DNA follows: TGTGCCAGCAGCCAGACTAGCGGCGAGCAGTTCTTC. As protein: CASSQTSGEQFF.

This chain connects TRBV20-1 to TRBJ2-5, with TRBD1 matching 7 bases. Per the germline V gene, CDR1 is DFQATT and CDR2 is SNEGSKA (reference sequence). The CDR3 contains 14 residues. The junction had 7 bases not matched to a gene; V was cut back by 6 bases and J by 0 bases. The CDR3 sequence: CSANRDSYQETQYF. DNA of the CDR3: TGCAGTGCAAACCGGGACAGCTACCAAGAGACCCAGTACTTC.

V usage is TRBV5-8 and J usage is TRBJ2-7; possible D gene TRBD1, 5 bases. The CDR3 runs 14 residues. In germline, CDR1 is SGHTS, CDR2 YDEGEE. The V end was cut by 4 bases, the J end by 7 bases, with 18 bases between. The DNA of the CDR3 is TGTGCCAGCAGCCACAGGAGTCGCGGTTTGGAGCAGTACTTC. Translating gives CASSHRSRGLEQYF.

This clonotype came up a few times. The chain employs TRBV6-1 and TRBJ1-6; no reliable D call. CDR1 MNHNS and CDR2 SASEGT come from the germline V gene. This CDR3 has 15 amino acids. The ends were cut back, 5 bases at V and 7 bases at J, with 15 bases in the middle. The CDR3 coding sequence is TGTGCCAGCAGTCCCCTTAGGGTAGGCAATTCACCCCTCCACTTT. This translates into CASSPLRVGNSPLHF.